These T cell receptor beta chains were read from a single sample in a study of cytomegalovirus exposure and HLA in healthy donors. Clones were read by immunoSEQ multiplex PCR, and TCRdb kept only the in-frame ones, dropping some. The table records 130,000 or so clones, roughly 76% of them present only once. Sequenced: PBMCs. The receptor source for this set is a female donor in good health and CMV-seronegative. The CDR3 runs from the conserved cysteine through the conserved F or W.

v_call: TRBV28; j_call: TRBJ1-2; cdr3_aa: CASSPRGFDLLYGYTF
v_call: TRBV7-8; j_call: TRBJ1-3; cdr3_aa: CANSLGTGGNTIYF
v_call: TRBV28; j_call: TRBJ1-3; cdr3_aa: CASSFEDSSGNTIYF
v_call: TRBV29-1; j_call: TRBJ2-5; cdr3_aa: CSVEFMTREQYF
v_call: TRBV28; j_call: TRBJ2-7; cdr3_aa: CASQRGVEQYF
v_call: TRBV28; j_call: TRBJ2-1; cdr3_aa: CASSLTSGATYNEQFF
v_call: TRBV30; j_call: TRBJ2-1; cdr3_aa: CAWSMSEYNEQFF
v_call: TRBV5-4; j_call: TRBJ1-2; cdr3_aa: CASSGRGQGDSGYTF
v_call: TRBV5-8; j_call: TRBJ2-5; cdr3_aa: CASSVGRTSEETQYF
v_call: TRBV2; j_call: TRBJ1-4; cdr3_aa: CASSVFGGNEKLFF
v_call: TRBV5-1; j_call: TRBJ2-7; cdr3_aa: CASSLATGGSNEQYF
v_call: TRBV5-6; j_call: TRBJ1-5; cdr3_aa: CASSYSGTGANQPQHF
v_call: TRBV19; j_call: TRBJ1-1; cdr3_aa: CASSLRGGEAFF
v_call: TRBV6-1; j_call: TRBJ2-5; cdr3_aa: CASSADREQETQYF
v_call: TRBV25-1; j_call: TRBJ1-2; cdr3_aa: CASSEHGVDYGYTF
v_call: TRBV18; j_call: TRBJ1-1; cdr3_aa: CASSPLEGGTEAFF
v_call: TRBV28; j_call: TRBJ2-3; cdr3_aa: CASSAGDYSTDTQYF
v_call: TRBV11-2; j_call: TRBJ1-4; cdr3_aa: CASSFAGTGDEKLFF
v_call: TRBV10-3; j_call: TRBJ2-5; cdr3_aa: CAIRDTGGGEETQYF
v_call: TRBV15; j_call: TRBJ1-4; cdr3_aa: CATSTRRGRGNEKLFF
v_call: TRBV7-3; j_call: TRBJ2-5; cdr3_aa: CASSLSGGQETQYF
v_call: TRBV6-6; j_call: TRBJ2-3; cdr3_aa: CASSYLDSTDTQYF
v_call: TRBV4-2; j_call: TRBJ2-7; cdr3_aa: CASSPTSGSSYEQYF
v_call: TRBV19; j_call: TRBJ1-5; cdr3_aa: CASKGGNQPQHF
v_call: TRBV5-1; j_call: TRBJ1-3; cdr3_aa: CASSLGQALSGNTIYF
v_call: TRBV2; j_call: TRBJ1-2; cdr3_aa: CASRRQGIGYTF
v_call: TRBV19; j_call: TRBJ2-1; cdr3_aa: CASSLRQGGSGYEQFF
v_call: TRBV2; j_call: TRBJ1-2; cdr3_aa: CASRRDVYGYTF
v_call: TRBV7-8; j_call: TRBJ1-5; cdr3_aa: CASTLSAGKHQPQHF
v_call: TRBV4-2; j_call: TRBJ2-1; cdr3_aa: CASSQKTSGGINEQFF
v_call: TRBV11-3; j_call: TRBJ2-5; cdr3_aa: CASSLRPGQGYQETQYF
v_call: TRBV2; j_call: TRBJ2-3; cdr3_aa: CASRGLAGGRNTQYF
v_call: TRBV15; j_call: TRBJ2-7; cdr3_aa: CATSTKQGAYEQYF
v_call: TRBV19; j_call: TRBJ1-1; cdr3_aa: CASIGTALNTEAFF
v_call: TRBV7-9; j_call: TRBJ2-1; cdr3_aa: CASSLGSNERFVKDEQFF
v_call: TRBV18; j_call: TRBJ2-7; cdr3_aa: CASSPLQGAYEQYF
v_call: TRBV19; j_call: TRBJ2-7; cdr3_aa: CASSIPGGDYEQYF
v_call: TRBV19; j_call: TRBJ2-7; cdr3_aa: CASSISFSSVGQYF
v_call: TRBV19; j_call: TRBJ2-6; cdr3_aa: CASSTPRSGANVLTF
v_call: TRBV6-4; j_call: TRBJ2-7; cdr3_aa: CASRYEQYF
v_call: TRBV5-1; j_call: TRBJ2-7; cdr3_aa: CASSPDRVIYEQYF
v_call: TRBV28; j_call: TRBJ1-2; cdr3_aa: CASSLPQIARNGYTF
v_call: TRBV7-7; j_call: TRBJ1-1; cdr3_aa: CASRSKPGTSGDWNTEAFF
v_call: TRBV14; j_call: TRBJ1-1; cdr3_aa: CASSQDRRKEPSYTEAFF
v_call: TRBV7-9; j_call: TRBJ1-1; cdr3_aa: CASMQATRAAEAFF
v_call: TRBV23-1; j_call: TRBJ2-5; cdr3_aa: CASSQRDSPYQETQYF
v_call: TRBV5-1; j_call: TRBJ2-5; cdr3_aa: CASSGGQVFQETQYF
v_call: TRBV28; j_call: TRBJ2-7; cdr3_aa: CASSPGLVYEQYF